This T cell receptor beta chain was sequenced during a study of OX40 agonist ivuxolimab in advanced cancers. Assay: immunoSEQ multiplex PCR; the TCRdb copy retains only in-frame clones and omits some. This sample has some 85,000 clones; around 87% occur once, and the top ten carry roughly 0.26%. V shed 4 bases and J 4 bases; nucleotides not matched to a gene: 13. CDR1 is MNHEY, CDR2 SMNVEV, per germline (reference sequence). The CDR3 contains 18 residues. The chain has TRBV27 and TRBJ2-1; 10 nucleotides align to TRBD2. Source: CD4+ or CD8+ T cells sorted from blood, taken in a trial of the OX40 agonist ivuxolimab. The source is an adult with an advanced solid tumor such as melanoma, head and neck, liver or kidney cancer. CDR3 residues: CASSSLSGRGGSYNEQFF. For the CDR3, the DNA is TGTGCCAGCAGTTCTCTCAGCGGGAGGGGGGGGTCGTACAATGAGCAGTTCTTC.